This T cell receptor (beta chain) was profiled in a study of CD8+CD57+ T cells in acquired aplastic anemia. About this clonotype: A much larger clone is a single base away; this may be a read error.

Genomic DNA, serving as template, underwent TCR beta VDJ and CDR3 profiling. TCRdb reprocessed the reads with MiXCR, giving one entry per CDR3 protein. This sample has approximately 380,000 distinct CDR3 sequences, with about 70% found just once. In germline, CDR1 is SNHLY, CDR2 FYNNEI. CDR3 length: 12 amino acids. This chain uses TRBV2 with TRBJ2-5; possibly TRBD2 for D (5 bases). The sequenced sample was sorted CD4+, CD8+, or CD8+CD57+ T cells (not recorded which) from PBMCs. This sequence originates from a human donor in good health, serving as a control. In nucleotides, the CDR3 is TGCGCCAGCACCGAGGAGGAAGAGACCCAGTACTTC. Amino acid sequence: CASTEEEETQYF.